The present entry profiles one TCR beta chain with its context. Repertoires were generated with immunoSEQ multiplex PCR, while TCRdb's copy carries only in-frame clones and drops some. The sample has 100,000 to 130,000 clones, more than 70% seen once. V was trimmed by 3 bases and J by 0 bases, leaving 9 bases between them. The CDR3 length is 14 residues. CDR1 SGHNT and CDR2 YYREEE come from the germline V gene (reference sequence). The data belong to a study of blood T cell repertoires in COVID-19. Across the whole study: Acute and convalescent COVID-19 specimens originated in the United States, Italy and Spain. T cells, B-cell-depleted T cells, or PBMCs provided the cDNA or gDNA that served as material.

This clonotype originated in a man aged 40-49 years with active or convalescent COVID-19. The J gene is TRBJ1-1, the V gene TRBV5-4; D might be TRBD1 (6 bases). Material for sequencing was peripheral blood. CDR3 protein: CASSWAGVNTEAFF. CDR3 in DNA: TGTGCCAGCAGCTGGGCAGGGGTGAACACTGAAGCTTTCTTT.